A single sample gave rise to the 32 T cell receptor beta chains below, sequenced in a study of blood T cell repertoires in COVID-19. The repertoire was sequenced with immunoSEQ multiplex PCR; TCRdb's copy has only in-frame clones and lacks some. The sample holds approximately 110,000 clones, more than 80% seen once. The specimen was peripheral blood. The receptors were gathered from a woman aged 80 or older with COVID-19, enrolled during active disease.

This clone is a singleton in its sample. This sequence joins TRBV29-1 and TRBJ2-1; D not certain. The CDR3 loop spans 11 amino acids. The germline gives CDR1 SQVTM, CDR2 ANQGSEA. With 7 bases removed from V and 5 bases from J, the gap between germline ends came to 9 bases. CDR3 protein: CSALRNNEQFF. CDR3 sequence (DNA): TGCAGCGCCCTGAGAAACAATGAGCAGTTCTTC.

The chain combines TRBV5-6 with TRBJ2-7; D is uncertain. The germline V and J ends were trimmed by 0 bases and 2 bases, with 9 bases remaining between them. Germline V CDR1 and CDR2: SGHDT, YYEEEE. This CDR3 spans 14 amino acids. This CDR3 reads CASSLDGGAYEQYF. CDR3 coding DNA: TGTGCCAGCAGCTTGGACGGCGGAGCCTACGAGCAGTACTTC.

This clone appeared a single time. The V and J genes are TRBV7-6 and TRBJ1-1; no clear D gene. With 5 bases removed from V and 4 bases from J, the gap between germline ends came to 20 bases. Germline assignment: CDR1 SGHVS and CDR2 FNYEAQ. The CDR3 length is 16 residues. CDR3 in amino acids: CASSPKDGEVVTEAFF. CDR3 coding DNA: TGTGCCAGCAGCCCAAAGGATGGGGAGGTAGTCACTGAAGCTTTCTTT. Combining the CDR3 with reference TRBV7-6 and TRBJ1-1 gives the whole variable domain GAGVSQSPRYKVTKRGQDVALRCDPISGHVSLYWYRQALGQGPEFLTYFNYEAQQDKSGLPNDRFSAERPEGSISTLTIQRTEQRDSAMYRCASSPKDGEVVTEAFFGQGTRLTVV.

The chain has TRBV5-3 and TRBJ2-2, with TRBD1 identical over 11 bases. TRBV5-3 is placed among ORFs of uncertain function. CDR3 length: 17 residues. The V segment lost 0 bases and the J segment 2 bases; nucleotides outside the gene matches: 3. CDR3 amino acids: CARSLARTGGNTGELFF. The CDR3 coding sequence is TGTGCCAGAAGCTTGGCCCGGACAGGGGGCAACACCGGGGAGCTGTTTTTT.

The gene calls are TRBV5-5 and TRBJ2-1; a weak D match, TRBD2 (7 bases). CDR3 length equals 16 residues. CDR1 and CDR2 from the germline V gene are SGHKS and YYEKEE (reference sequence). V dropped 4 bases and J dropped 4 bases, with 18 bases sitting between them. CDR3: CASSNRPGGGYNEQFF. The CDR3 DNA reads TGTGCCAGCAGCAACCGGCCGGGGGGCGGGTACAATGAGCAGTTCTTC.

The gene calls are TRBV28 and TRBJ1-5; D possibly corresponds to TRBD1 (6 bases). CDR3 length: 14 residues. Germline CDR1 is MDHEN and CDR2 is SYDVKM. Trimming pared 3 bases from V and 3 bases from J, leaving 9 bases between. DNA for the CDR3: TGTGCCAGCAGTTTGGGACACGACAATCAGCCCCAGCATTTT. Translating it yields CASSLGHDNQPQHF.

This chain uses TRBV4-1 with TRBJ1-2, with D tentatively TRBD1 (5 bases). Between the trimmed V and J ends, which lost 2 bases and 9 bases, there was a span of 13 bases. The germline gives CDR1 MGHRA, CDR2 YSYEKL. The CDR3 length is 13 residues. The DNA of the CDR3 is TGCGCCAGCAGCCAAAGTGGTGCAGGGAGCTACACCTTC. It yields the protein CASSQSGAGSYTF.

The chain carries TRBV24-1 and TRBJ2-1; 10 bases map to TRBD1. V lost 7 bases, J lost 9 bases, and 5 bases stayed unmatched. This CDR3 spans 13 amino acids. Germline V gives CDR1 KGHDR, CDR2 SFDVKD. CDR3 coding DNA: TGTGCCACCAGCCGGACAGGGGGTAGTGAGCAGTTCTTC. It yields the protein CATSRTGGSEQFF.

The chain has TRBV9 and TRBJ2-1, with 9 nucleotides matching TRBD1. CDR1 is SGDLS, CDR2 YYNGEE, per germline. Trimming removed 4 bases from V and 13 bases from J; junction bases left unmatched: 9. This CDR3 contains 13 residues. The CDR3 region is CASSSLQGAIQFF. For the CDR3, the DNA is TGTGCCAGCAGCTCTTTACAGGGGGCGATCCAGTTCTTC.

V is TRBV6-5 and J is TRBJ2-7; TRBD1 aligns across 8 bases. CDR3 size: 15 residues. J was trimmed by 2 bases and V by 6 bases; bases with no gene match: 9. Germline V CDR1 and CDR2: MNHEY, SVGAGI. The CDR3 is CASRPETGAPYEQYF. The CDR3 nucleotides are TGTGCCAGCAGACCCGAGACAGGGGCTCCCTACGAGCAGTACTTC.

The table lists this clone with a count of one. The rearrangement uses TRBV15 and TRBJ1-2; D is perhaps TRBD1 (5 bases). Trimming took 0 bases from V and 2 from J, leaving 13 bases between them. This CDR3 spans 16 amino acids. Germline assignment: CDR1 LNHNV and CDR2 YYDKDF (reference sequence). This chain's CDR3 is CATSRDMGQGNYGYTF. In DNA, the CDR3 is TGTGCCACCAGCAGAGATATGGGGCAGGGCAACTATGGCTACACCTTC.

The chain joins TRBV7-8 to TRBJ1-6; D not certain. CDR1 is SGHVS and CDR2 is FQNEAQ in the germline V gene. V gave up 1 base and J gave up 6 bases, with 10 bases separating them. CDR3 length equals 15 residues. CDR3: CASSLGGRGNSPLHF. DNA of the CDR3: TGTGCCAGCAGCTTAGGCGGACGGGGTAATTCACCCCTCCACTTT.

The V and J genes are TRBV5-1 and TRBJ2-1, with 8 bases lining up with TRBD2. Germline CDR1 and CDR2: SGHRS and YFSETQ. V lost 3 bases and J lost 8; bases outside the gene matches: 4. The CDR3 length is 13 residues. CDR3 nucleotide sequence: TGCGCCAGCAGCTCCCTGACTAGCGATGAGCAGTTCTTC. Its protein product is CASSSLTSDEQFF.

V usage is TRBV24-1 and J usage is TRBJ1-1; no definite D call. V lost 8 bases, J lost 0 bases, and 9 bases lay in between. This CDR3 is built from 13 residues. Germline CDR1 and CDR2: KGHDR and SFDVKD. The DNA of the CDR3 is TGTGCCACCACGGCGGGCATGAACACTGAAGCTTTCTTT. Encoded protein: CATTAGMNTEAFF.

The chain uses TRBV6-2 or TRBV6-3 and TRBJ2-1, with 13 nucleotides matching TRBD2. The ends lost 4 bases at V and 4 bases at J; junction bases unmatched: 1. Germline V gives CDR1 MNHEY, CDR2 SVGEGT. CDR3 size: 15 residues. Here the CDR3 reads CASSSGLAGYNEQFF. CDR3 nucleotide sequence: TGTGCCAGCAGTTCGGGACTAGCGGGGTACAATGAGCAGTTCTTC.

The chain joins TRBV6-5 to TRBJ2-7; tentatively, D is TRBD2 (6 bases). Trimming pared 6 bases from V and 0 bases from J, leaving 12 bases between. The germline gives CDR1 MNHEY, CDR2 SVGAGI. This CDR3 spans 14 amino acids. Here the CDR3 reads CASSPVGGSYEQYF. CDR3 DNA: TGTGCCAGCAGCCCCGTGGGGGGCTCCTACGAGCAGTACTTC.

The chain recombines TRBV10-3 with TRBJ1-2, with D possibly matching TRBD1 (5 bases). Germline V lookup: CDR1 ENHRY, CDR2 SYGVKD. The CDR3 spans 12 residues. Trimming shortened V by 4 bases and J by 9 bases, and 12 bases separated the two germline ends. This CDR3 reads CAISAGEYSYTF. Here the CDR3 DNA reads TGTGCCATCAGTGCGGGGGAGTACAGCTACACCTTC.

This sequence joins TRBV6-2 or TRBV6-3 and TRBJ2-1; D is unresolved. Germline loops: CDR1 MNHEY, CDR2 SVGEGT. V lost 5 bases, J lost 9 bases, and 14 bases lay in between. This CDR3 contains 13 residues. CDR3 sequence reads: CASSLFFWSEQFF. CDR3 bases: TGTGCCAGCAGTCTTTTTTTTTGGAGTGAGCAGTTCTTC.

The rearrangement uses TRBV4-2 and TRBJ2-7, with unresolved D. Germline CDR1 LGHNA, CDR2 YNFKEQ. This CDR3 is built from 13 residues. Trimming took 0 bases from V and 4 from J, leaving 7 bases between them. The CDR3 DNA reads as TGTGCCAGCAGCCAAGAGCTAGGATACGAGCAGTACTTC. This gives the protein CASSQELGYEQYF.

The J gene is TRBJ2-5, the V gene TRBV6-2 or TRBV6-3; D ambiguous. The CDR3 sequence is 13 residues long. The V end lost 0 bases, the J end lost 4 bases, and 6 bases lay between the germline ends. Germline assignment: CDR1 MNHEY and CDR2 SVGEGT. The CDR3 is CASSYSSGETQYF. CDR3 DNA: TGTGCCAGCAGTTACTCGTCCGGAGAGACCCAGTACTTC.

The rearrangement joins TRBV2 to TRBJ2-5, with 14 nucleotides matching TRBD2. This CDR3 has 15 amino acids. Germline assignment: CDR1 SNHLY and CDR2 FYNNEI. Unmatched junction bases numbered 6, after V lost 8 bases and J lost 4 bases. The CDR3 loop is CASGTSGRGGETQYF. CDR3 DNA: TGTGCCAGCGGGACTAGCGGGAGAGGTGGAGAGACCCAGTACTTC.

CDR3 DNA: TGTGCCAGCACCCCAGGGAGCGGGACTTTGGGCAATGAGCAGTTCTTC. It codes for CASTPGSGTLGNEQFF. The chain couples TRBV9 to TRBJ2-1; 7 bases align to TRBD2. Germline lookup yields CDR1 SGDLS and CDR2 YYNGEE. Trimming took 6 bases from V and 6 from J; bases not matched to a gene: 15. The CDR3 runs to 16 residues.

The chain recombines TRBV27 with TRBJ1-2, with 8 bases aligning to TRBD1. The V segment lost 4 bases and the J segment 5 bases; nucleotides outside the gene matches: 6. CDR3 length: 14 residues. Per germline, CDR1 MNHEY and CDR2 SMNVEV (reference sequence). CDR3 in DNA: TGTGCCAGCAGTTACTCCCGGACAGGGTATGGCTACACCTTC. It yields the protein CASSYSRTGYGYTF.

The chain carries TRBV27 and TRBJ1-2, with unresolved D. The CDR3 spans 15 residues. CDR1 MNHEY and CDR2 SMNVEV come from the germline V gene (reference sequence). Trimming stripped 5 bases from V and 3 bases from J, with 16 bases between. CDR3 region: CASSPRPLEDYGYTF. The CDR3 DNA is TGTGCCAGCAGTCCTAGACCGCTAGAGGACTATGGCTACACCTTC.

The chain is built from TRBV19 and TRBJ2-7; D perhaps matches TRBD2 (5 bases). Between the trimmed V and J ends, which lost 5 bases and 0 bases, there was a span of 11 bases. The CDR3 consists of 14 residues. Per the germline V gene, CDR1 is LNHDA and CDR2 is SQIVND (reference sequence). In DNA, the CDR3 is TGTGCCAGTAGTTTGAGGGAGACCTCCTACGAGCAGTACTTC. Protein product: CASSLRETSYEQYF.

The chain has TRBV4-3 and TRBJ2-5, with 15 bases identical to TRBD2. CDR1 is LGHNA and CDR2 is YSLEER in the germline V gene. This CDR3 contains 18 residues. Trimming took 3 bases from V and 3 from J; bases not matched to a gene: 8. Here the CDR3 reads CASSQRTSGRGGEETQYF. CDR3 sequence (DNA): TGCGCCAGCAGCCAGAGGACTAGCGGGAGGGGAGGAGAAGAGACCCAGTACTTC.

This chain uses TRBV29-1 with TRBJ2-1, with TRBD2 matching 14 bases. This CDR3 spans 14 amino acids. After removal of 3 bases from V and 7 bases from J, the junction contained 2 bases not matched to a gene. Germline lookup yields CDR1 SQVTM and CDR2 ANQGSEA. In DNA form, the CDR3 reads TGCAGCGTTGATCGACTAGCGGGAGGGAATGAGCAGTTCTTC. It codes for CSVDRLAGGNEQFF.

The chain has TRBV7-6 and TRBJ2-2; D perhaps matches TRBD2 (6 bases). This CDR3 has 14 residues. The V gene lost 1 base and the J gene lost 6 bases, with 9 bases spanning the gap. The germline gives CDR1 SGHVS, CDR2 FNYEAQ. CDR3 protein: CASSLVRESGELFF. DNA of the CDR3: TGTGCCAGCAGCTTAGTCCGGGAGTCCGGGGAGCTGTTTTTT. The full variable domain, with the rest looked up from reference TRBV7-6 and TRBJ2-2, is GAGVSQSPRYKVTKRGQDVALRCDPISGHVSLYWYRQALGQGPEFLTYFNYEAQQDKSGLPNDRFSAERPEGSISTLTIQRTEQRDSAMYRCASSLVRESGELFFGEGSRLTVL.

This clone was recorded a few times. The chain joins TRBV4-2 to TRBJ2-7, with 7 positions matching TRBD2. Germline V gene lookup returns CDR1 LGHNA and CDR2 YNFKEQ. The trim removed 0 bases at V and 6 bases at J, leaving 11 bases unmatched. The CDR3 runs 16 residues. CDR3 protein: CASSQEPSGRASEQYF. The CDR3 DNA is TGTGCCAGCAGCCAAGAACCCAGTGGGAGGGCCAGCGAGCAGTACTTC.

The CDR3 spells CASSSKGLAGGPDTDTQYF. CDR3 in DNA: TGTGCCAGCAGCTCGAAGGGACTAGCGGGAGGGCCCGACACAGATACGCAGTATTTT. The chain joins TRBV7-2 to TRBJ2-3, with TRBD2 matching 16 bases. Unmatched junction bases numbered 9, after V lost 4 bases and J lost 2 bases. CDR3 length: 19 residues. CDR1 is SGHTA, CDR2 FQGNSA, per germline.

The chain has TRBV18 and TRBJ1-1; D remains unclear. The CDR3 totals 19 residues. V gave up 3 bases and J gave up 0 bases, with 23 bases separating them. Germline CDR1 is KGHSH and CDR2 is LQKENI. CDR3 residues: CASSPTQLTARIMNTEAFF. CDR3 coding DNA: TGTGCCAGCTCACCTACTCAACTGACCGCTAGAATCATGAACACTGAAGCTTTCTTT.

The chain carries TRBV5-8 and TRBJ2-2, with 8 bases aligning to TRBD1. This CDR3 is built from 14 residues. With V trimmed by 7 bases and J by 0 bases, 2 bases remained unmatched. The germline gives CDR1 SGHTS, CDR2 YDEGEE. The CDR3 region is CASPDRANTGELFF. Here the CDR3 DNA reads TGTGCCAGCCCGGACAGGGCGAACACCGGGGAGCTGTTTTTT.